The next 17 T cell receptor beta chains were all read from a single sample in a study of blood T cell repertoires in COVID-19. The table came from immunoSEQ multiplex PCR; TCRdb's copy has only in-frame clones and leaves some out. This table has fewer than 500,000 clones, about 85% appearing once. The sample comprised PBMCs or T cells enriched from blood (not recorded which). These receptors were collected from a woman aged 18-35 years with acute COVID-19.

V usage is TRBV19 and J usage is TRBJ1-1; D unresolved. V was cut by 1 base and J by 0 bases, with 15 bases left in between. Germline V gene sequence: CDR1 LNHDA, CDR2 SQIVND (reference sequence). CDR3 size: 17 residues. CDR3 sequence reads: CASSIVVRGGMNTEAFF. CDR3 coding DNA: TGTGCCAGTAGTATAGTTGTTCGAGGAGGCATGAACACTGAAGCTTTCTTT.

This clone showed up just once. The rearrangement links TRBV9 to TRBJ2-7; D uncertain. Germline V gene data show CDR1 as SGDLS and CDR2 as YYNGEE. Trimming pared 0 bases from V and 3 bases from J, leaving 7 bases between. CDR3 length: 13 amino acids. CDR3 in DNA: TGTGCCAGCAGCGTAGGAGGATTCTACGAGCAGTACTTC. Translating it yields CASSVGGFYEQYF.

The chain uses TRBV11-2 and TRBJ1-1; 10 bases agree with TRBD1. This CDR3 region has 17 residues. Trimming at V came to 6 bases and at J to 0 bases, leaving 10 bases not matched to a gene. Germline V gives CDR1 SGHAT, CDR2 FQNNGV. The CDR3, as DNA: TGTGCCAGCAGATCGGGACAGGGGACTTTGATGAACACTGAAGCTTTCTTT. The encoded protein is CASRSGQGTLMNTEAFF.

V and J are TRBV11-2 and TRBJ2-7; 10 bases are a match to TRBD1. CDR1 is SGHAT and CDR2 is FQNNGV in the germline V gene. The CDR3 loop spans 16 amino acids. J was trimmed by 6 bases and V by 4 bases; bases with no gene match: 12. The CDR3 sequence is CASSSLDRGLMGEQYF. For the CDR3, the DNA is TGTGCCAGCAGCTCTTTAGACAGGGGGCTAATGGGCGAGCAGTACTTC.

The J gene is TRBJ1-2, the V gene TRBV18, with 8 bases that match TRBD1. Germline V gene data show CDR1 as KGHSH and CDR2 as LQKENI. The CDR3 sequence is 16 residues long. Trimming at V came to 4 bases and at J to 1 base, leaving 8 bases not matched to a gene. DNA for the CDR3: TGTGCCAGCTCACTTGGGTCAGGGGGCTTTAACTATGGCTACACCTTC. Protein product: CASSLGSGGFNYGYTF.

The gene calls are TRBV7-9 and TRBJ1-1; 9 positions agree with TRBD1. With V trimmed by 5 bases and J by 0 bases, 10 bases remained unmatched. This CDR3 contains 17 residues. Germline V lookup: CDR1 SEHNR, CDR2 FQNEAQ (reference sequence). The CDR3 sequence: CASSGGTGPQMNTEAFF. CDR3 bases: TGTGCCAGCAGCGGCGGGACAGGGCCTCAGATGAACACTGAAGCTTTCTTT.

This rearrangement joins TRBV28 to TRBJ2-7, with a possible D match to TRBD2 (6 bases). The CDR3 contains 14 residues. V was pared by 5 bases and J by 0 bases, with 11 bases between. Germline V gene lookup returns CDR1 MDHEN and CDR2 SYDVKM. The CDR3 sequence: CASSAAGSSYEQYF. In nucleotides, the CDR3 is TGTGCCAGCAGTGCAGCGGGTAGCTCCTACGAGCAGTACTTC.

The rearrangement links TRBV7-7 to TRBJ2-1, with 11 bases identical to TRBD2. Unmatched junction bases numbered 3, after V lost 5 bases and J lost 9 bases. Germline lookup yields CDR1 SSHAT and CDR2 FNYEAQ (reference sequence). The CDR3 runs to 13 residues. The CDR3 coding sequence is TGTGCCAGCAGCCGACTAGCGGGATCTGAGCAGTTCTTC. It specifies CASSRLAGSEQFF.

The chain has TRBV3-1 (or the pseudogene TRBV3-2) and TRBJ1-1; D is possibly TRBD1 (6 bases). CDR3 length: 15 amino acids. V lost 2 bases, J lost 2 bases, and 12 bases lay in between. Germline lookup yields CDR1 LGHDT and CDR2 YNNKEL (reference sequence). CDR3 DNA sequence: TGTGCCAGCAGCCAACCAGGGGCCACCAACACTGAAGCTTTCTTT. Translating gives CASSQPGATNTEAFF.

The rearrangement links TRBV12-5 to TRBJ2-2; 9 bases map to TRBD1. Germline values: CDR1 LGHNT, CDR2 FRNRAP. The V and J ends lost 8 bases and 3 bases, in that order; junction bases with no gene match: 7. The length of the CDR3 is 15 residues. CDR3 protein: CASLSGTGYTGELFF. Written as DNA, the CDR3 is TGTGCTAGTCTCTCCGGGACAGGGTACACCGGGGAGCTGTTTTTT. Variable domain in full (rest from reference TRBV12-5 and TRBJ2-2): DARVTQTPRHKVTEMGQEVTMRCQPILGHNTVFWYRQTMMQGLELLAYFRNRAPLDDSGMPKDRFSAEMPDATLATLKIQPSEPRDSAVYFCASLSGTGYTGELFFGEGSRLTVL.

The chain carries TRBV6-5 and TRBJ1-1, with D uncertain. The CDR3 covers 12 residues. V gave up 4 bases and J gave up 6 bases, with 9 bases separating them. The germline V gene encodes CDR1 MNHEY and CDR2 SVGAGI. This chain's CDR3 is CASSSTAAEAFF. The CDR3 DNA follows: TGTGCCAGCAGTTCGACCGCGGCTGAAGCTTTCTTT.

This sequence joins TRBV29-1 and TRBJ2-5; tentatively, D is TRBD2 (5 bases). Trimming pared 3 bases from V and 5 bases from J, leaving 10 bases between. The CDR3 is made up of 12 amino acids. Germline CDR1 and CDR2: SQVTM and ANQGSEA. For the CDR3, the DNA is TGCAGCGTTGACGTCGGGATGGAGACCCAGTACTTC. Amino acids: CSVDVGMETQYF.

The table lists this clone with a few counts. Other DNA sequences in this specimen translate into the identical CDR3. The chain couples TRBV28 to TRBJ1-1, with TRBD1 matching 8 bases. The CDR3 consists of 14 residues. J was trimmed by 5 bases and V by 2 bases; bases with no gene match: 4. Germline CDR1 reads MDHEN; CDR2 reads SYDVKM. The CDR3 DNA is TGTGCCAGCAGTTTAACAGGGGGAAGGACTGAAGCTTTCTTT. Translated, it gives CASSLTGGRTEAFF.

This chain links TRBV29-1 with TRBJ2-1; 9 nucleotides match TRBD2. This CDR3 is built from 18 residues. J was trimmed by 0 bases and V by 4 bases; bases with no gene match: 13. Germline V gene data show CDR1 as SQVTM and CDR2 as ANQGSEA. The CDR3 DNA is TGCAGCGTTGGAGGGCGGGGAATAGCGGGGGCCTCCTACAATGAGCAGTTCTTC. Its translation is CSVGGRGIAGASYNEQFF.

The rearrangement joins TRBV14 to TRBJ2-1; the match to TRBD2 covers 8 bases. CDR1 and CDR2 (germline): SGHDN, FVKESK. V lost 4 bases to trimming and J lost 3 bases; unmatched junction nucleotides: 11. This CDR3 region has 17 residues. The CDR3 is CASSPIGSGGFYNEQFF. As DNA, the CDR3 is TGTGCCAGCAGCCCCATAGGGAGCGGGGGCTTCTACAATGAGCAGTTCTTC.

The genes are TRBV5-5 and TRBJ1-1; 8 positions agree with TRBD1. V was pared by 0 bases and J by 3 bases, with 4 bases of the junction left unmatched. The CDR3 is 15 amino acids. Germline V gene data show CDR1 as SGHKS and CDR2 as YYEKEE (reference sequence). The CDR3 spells CASSLGTGMDTEAFF. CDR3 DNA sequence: TGTGCCAGCAGCTTGGGGACAGGGATGGACACTGAAGCTTTCTTT.

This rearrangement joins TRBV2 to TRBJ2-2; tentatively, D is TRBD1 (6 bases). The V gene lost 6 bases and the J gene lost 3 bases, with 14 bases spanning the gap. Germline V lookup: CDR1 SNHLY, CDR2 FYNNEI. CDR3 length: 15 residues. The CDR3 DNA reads TGTGCCAGCAGAATGGACAGCTTCGACACCGGGGAGCTGTTTTTT. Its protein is CASRMDSFDTGELFF.